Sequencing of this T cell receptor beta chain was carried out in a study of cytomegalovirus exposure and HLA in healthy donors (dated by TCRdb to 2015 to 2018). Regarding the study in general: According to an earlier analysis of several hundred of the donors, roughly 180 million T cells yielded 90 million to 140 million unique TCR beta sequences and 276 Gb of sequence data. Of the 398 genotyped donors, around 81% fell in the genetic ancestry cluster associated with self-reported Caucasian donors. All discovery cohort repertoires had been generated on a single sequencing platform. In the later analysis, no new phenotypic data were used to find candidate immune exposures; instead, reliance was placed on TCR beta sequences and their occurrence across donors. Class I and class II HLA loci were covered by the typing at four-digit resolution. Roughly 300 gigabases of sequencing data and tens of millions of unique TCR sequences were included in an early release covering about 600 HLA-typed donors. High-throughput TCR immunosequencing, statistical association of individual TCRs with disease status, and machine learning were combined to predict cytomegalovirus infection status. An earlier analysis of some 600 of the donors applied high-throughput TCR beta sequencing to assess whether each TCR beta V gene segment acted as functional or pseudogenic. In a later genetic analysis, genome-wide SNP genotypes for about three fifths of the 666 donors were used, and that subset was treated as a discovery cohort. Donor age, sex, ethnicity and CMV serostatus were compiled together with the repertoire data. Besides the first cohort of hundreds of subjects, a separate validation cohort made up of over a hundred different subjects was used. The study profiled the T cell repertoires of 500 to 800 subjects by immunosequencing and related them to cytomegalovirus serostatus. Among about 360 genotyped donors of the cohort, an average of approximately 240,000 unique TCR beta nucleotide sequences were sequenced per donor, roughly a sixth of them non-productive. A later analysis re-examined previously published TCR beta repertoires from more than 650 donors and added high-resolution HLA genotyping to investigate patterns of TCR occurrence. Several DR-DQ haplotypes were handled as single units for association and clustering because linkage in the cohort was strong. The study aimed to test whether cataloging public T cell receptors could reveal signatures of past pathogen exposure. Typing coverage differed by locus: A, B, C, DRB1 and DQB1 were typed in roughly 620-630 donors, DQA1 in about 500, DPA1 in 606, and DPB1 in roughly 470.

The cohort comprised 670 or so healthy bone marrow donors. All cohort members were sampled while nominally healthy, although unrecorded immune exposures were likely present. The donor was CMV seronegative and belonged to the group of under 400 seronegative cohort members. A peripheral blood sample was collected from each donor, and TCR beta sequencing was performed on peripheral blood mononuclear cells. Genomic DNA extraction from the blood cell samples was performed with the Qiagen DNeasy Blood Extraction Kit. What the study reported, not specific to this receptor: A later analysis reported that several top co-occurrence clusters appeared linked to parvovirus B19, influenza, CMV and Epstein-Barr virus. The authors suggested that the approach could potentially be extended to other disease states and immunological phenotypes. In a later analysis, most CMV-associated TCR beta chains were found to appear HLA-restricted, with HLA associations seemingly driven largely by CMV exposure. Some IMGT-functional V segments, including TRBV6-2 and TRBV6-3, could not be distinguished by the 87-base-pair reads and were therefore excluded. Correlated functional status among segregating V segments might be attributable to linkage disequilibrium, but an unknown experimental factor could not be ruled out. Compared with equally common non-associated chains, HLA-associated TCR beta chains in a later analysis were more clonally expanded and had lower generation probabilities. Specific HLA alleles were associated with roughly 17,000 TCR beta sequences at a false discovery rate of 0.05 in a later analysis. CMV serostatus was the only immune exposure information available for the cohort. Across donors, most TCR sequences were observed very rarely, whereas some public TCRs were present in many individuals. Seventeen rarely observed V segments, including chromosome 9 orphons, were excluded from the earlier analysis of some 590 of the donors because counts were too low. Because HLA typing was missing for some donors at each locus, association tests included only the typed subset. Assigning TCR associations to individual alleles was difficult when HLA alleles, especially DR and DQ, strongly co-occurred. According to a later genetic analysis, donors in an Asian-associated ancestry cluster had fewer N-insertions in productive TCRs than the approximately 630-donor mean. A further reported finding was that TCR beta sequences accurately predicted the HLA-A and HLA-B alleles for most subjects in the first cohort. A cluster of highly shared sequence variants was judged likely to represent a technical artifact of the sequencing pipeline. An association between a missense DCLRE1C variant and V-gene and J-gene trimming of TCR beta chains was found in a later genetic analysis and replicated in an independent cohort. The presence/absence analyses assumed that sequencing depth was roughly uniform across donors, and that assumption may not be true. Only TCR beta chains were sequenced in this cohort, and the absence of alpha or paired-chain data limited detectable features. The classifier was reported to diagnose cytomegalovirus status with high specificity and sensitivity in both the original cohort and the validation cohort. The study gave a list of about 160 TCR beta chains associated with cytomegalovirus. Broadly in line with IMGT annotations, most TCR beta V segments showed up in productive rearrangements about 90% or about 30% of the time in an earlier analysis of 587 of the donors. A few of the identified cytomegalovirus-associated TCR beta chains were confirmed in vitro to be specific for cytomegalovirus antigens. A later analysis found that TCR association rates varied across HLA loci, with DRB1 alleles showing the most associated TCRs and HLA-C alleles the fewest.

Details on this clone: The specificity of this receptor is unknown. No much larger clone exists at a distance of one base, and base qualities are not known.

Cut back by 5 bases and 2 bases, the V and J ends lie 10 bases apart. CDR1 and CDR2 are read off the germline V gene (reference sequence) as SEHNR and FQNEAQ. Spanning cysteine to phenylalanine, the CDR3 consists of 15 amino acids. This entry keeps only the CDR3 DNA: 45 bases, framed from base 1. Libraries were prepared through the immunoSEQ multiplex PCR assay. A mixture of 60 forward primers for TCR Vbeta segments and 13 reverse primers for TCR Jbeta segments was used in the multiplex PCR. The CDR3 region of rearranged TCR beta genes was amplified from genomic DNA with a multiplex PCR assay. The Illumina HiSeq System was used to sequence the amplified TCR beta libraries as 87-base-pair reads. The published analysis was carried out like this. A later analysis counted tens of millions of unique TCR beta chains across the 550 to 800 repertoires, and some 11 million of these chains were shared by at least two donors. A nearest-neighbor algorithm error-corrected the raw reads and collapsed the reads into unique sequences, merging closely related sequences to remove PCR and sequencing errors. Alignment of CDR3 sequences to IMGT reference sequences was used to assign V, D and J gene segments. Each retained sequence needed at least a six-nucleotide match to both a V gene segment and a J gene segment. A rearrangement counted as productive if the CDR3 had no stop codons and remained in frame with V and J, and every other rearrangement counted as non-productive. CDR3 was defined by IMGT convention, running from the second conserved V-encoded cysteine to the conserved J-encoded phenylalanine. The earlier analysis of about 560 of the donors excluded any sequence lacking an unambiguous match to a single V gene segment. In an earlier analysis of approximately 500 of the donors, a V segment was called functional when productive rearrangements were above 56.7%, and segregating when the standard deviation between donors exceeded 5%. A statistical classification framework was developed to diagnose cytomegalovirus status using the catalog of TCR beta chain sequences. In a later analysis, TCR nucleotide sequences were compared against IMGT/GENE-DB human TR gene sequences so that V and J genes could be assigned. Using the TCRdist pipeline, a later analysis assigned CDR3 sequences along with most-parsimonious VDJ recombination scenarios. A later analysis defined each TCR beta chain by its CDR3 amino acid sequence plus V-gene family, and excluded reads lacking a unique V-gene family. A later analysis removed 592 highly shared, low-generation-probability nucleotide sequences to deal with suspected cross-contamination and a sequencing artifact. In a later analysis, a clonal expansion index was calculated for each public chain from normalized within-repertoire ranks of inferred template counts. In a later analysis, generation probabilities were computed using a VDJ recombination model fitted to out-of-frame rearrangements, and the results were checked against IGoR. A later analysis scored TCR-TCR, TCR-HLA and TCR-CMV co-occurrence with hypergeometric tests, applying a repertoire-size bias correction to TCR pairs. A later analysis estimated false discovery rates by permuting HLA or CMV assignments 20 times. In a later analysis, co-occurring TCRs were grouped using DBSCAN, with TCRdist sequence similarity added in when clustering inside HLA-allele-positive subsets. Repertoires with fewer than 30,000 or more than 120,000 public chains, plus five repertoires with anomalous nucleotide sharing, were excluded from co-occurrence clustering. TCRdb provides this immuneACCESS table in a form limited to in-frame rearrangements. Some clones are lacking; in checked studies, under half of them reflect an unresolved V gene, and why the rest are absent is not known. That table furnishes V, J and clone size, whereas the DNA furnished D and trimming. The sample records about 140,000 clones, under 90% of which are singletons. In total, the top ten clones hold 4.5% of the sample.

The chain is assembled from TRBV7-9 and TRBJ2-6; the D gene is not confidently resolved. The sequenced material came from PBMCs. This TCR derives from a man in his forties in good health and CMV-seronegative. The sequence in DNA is TGTGCCAGCAGCCCGCGAGGTACTGGGGCCAACGTCCTGACTTTC. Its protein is CASSPRGTGANVLTF.